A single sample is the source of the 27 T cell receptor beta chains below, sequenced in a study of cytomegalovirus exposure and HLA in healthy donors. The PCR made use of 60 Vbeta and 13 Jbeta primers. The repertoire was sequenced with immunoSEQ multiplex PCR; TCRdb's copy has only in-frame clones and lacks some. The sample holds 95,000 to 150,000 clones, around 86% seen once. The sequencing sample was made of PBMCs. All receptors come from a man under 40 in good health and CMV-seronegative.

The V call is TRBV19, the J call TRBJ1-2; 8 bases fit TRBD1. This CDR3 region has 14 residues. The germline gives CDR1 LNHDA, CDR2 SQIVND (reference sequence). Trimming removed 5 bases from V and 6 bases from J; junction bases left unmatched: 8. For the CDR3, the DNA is TGTGCCAGTAGTTTTGGACAGGGTTACGATGGCTACACCTTC. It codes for CASSFGQGYDGYTF.

CDR3 loop: CASSLDGALNEQFF. Here the CDR3 DNA reads TGCGCCAGCAGCTTGGATGGGGCCCTCAATGAGCAGTTCTTC. The V call is TRBV5-1, the J call TRBJ2-1; a weak D match, TRBD1 (5 bases). Trimming took 0 bases from V and 6 from J, leaving 10 bases between them. Germline V lookup: CDR1 SGHRS, CDR2 YFSETQ. The CDR3 loop spans 14 amino acids.

This CDR3 reads CASSQSRVSNYGYTF. The CDR3 DNA is TGCGCCAGCAGCCAGTCACGGGTATCTAACTATGGCTACACCTTC. This chain connects TRBV4-3 to TRBJ1-2; D gene ambiguous. The CDR3 runs 15 residues. Trimming cost V 3 bases and J 0 bases, with 11 bases left between them. CDR1 and CDR2 from the germline V gene are LGHNA and YSLEER.

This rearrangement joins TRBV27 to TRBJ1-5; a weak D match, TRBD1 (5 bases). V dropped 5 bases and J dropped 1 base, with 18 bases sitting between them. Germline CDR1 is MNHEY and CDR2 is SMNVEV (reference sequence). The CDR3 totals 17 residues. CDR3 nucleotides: TGTGCCAGCAGTCCGTCGGGACTTTGGGGGAGCAATCAGCCCCAGCATTTT. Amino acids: CASSPSGLWGSNQPQHF.

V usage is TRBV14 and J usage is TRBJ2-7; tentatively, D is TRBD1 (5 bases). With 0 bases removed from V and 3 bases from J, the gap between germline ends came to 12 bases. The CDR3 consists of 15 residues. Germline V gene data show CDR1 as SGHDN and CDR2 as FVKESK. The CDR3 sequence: CASSQDPREYYEQYF. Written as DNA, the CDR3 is TGTGCCAGCAGCCAAGATCCCAGGGAATACTACGAGCAGTACTTC.

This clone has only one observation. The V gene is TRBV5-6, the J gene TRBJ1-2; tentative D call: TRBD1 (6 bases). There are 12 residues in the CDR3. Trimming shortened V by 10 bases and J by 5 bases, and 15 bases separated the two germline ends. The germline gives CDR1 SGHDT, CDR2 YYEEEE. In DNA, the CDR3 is TGTGCCTCCGAACAGGGTAATTATGGCTACACCTTC. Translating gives CASEQGNYGYTF.

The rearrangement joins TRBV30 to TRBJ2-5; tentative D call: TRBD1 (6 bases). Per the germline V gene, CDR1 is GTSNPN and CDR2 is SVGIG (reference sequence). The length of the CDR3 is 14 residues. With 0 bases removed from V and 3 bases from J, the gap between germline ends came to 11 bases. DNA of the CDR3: TGTGCCTGGAGTGTATGGGCAGGGGAAGAGACCCAGTACTTC. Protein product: CAWSVWAGEETQYF.

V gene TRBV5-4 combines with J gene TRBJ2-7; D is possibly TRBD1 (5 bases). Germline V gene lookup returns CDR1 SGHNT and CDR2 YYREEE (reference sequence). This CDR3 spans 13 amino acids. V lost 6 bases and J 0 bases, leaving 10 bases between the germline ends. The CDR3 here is CASKGVFSYEQYF. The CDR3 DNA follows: TGTGCCAGCAAAGGGGTATTCTCCTACGAGCAGTACTTC.

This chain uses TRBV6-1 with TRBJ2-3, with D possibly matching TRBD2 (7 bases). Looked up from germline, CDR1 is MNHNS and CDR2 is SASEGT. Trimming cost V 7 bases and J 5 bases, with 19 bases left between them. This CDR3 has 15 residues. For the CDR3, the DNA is TGTGCCAGCATCATAGTGAGAGGGGGGGGAGATACGCAGTATTTT. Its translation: CASIIVRGGGDTQYF.

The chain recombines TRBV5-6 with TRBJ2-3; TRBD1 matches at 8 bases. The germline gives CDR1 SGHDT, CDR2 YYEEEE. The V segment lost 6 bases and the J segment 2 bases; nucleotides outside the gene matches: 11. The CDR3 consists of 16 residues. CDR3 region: CASKWGRTGSTDTQYF. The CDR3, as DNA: TGTGCCAGCAAATGGGGCAGGACAGGGTCCACAGATACGCAGTATTTT.

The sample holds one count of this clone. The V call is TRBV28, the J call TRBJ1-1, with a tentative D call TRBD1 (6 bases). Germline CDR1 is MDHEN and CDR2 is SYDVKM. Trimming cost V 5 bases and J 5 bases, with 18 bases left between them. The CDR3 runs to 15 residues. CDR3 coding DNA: TGTGCCAGCAGTGAGGTCACGGGGGGCAGGACTGAAGCTTTCTTT. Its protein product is CASSEVTGGRTEAFF.

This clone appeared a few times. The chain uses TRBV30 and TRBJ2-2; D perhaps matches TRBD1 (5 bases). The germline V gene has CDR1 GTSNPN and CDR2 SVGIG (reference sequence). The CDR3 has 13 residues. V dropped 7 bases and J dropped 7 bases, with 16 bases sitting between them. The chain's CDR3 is CAYLQVGHGELFF. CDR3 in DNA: TGTGCCTATCTCCAGGTGGGGCACGGGGAGCTGTTTTTT.

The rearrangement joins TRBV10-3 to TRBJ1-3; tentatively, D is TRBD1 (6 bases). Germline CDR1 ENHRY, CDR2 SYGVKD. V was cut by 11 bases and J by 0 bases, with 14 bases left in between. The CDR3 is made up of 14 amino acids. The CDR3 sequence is CASKDSGSGNTIYF. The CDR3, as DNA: TGTGCCTCTAAGGACAGCGGCTCTGGAAACACCATATATTTT.

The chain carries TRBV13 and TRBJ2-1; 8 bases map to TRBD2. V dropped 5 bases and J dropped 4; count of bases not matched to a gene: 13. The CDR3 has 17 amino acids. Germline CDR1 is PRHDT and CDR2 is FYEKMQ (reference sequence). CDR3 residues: CASSRWEGTRRYNEQFF. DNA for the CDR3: TGTGCCAGCAGCCGATGGGAAGGGACTAGGAGATACAATGAGCAGTTCTTC.

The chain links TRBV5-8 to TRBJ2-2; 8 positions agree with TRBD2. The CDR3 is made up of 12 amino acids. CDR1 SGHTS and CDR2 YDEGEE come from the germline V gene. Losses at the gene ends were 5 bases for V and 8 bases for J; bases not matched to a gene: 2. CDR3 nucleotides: TGTGCCAGCAGTAGACTAGCGGGGGAGCTGTTTTTT. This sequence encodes CASSRLAGELFF.

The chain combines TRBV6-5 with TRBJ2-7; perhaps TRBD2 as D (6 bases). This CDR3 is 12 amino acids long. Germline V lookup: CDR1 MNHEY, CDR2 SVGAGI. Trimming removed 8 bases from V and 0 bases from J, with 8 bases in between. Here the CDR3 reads CASEGGSYEQYF. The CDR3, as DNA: TGTGCCAGCGAGGGAGGCTCCTACGAGCAGTACTTC.

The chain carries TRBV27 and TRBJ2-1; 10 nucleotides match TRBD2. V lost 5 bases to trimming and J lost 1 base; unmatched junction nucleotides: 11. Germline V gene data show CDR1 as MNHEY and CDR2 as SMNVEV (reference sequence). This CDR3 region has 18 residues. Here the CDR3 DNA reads TGTGCCAGCAGTCCCATCAGGCTAGCGGGGGTTTCCTACAATGAGCAGTTCTTC. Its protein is CASSPIRLAGVSYNEQFF.

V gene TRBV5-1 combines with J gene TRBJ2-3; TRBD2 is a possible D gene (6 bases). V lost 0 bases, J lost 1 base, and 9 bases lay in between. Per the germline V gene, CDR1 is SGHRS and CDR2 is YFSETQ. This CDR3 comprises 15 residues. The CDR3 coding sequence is TGCGCCAGCAGCTTGGGTTGGGGGGGCACAGATACGCAGTATTTT. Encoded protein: CASSLGWGGTDTQYF.

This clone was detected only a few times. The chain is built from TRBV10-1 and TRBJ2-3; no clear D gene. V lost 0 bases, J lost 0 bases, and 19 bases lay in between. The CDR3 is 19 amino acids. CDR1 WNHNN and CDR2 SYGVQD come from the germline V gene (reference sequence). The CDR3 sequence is CASSESAEARLLSTDTQYF. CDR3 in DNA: TGCGCCAGCAGTGAGTCCGCCGAGGCCCGCCTCCTTAGCACAGATACGCAGTATTTT.

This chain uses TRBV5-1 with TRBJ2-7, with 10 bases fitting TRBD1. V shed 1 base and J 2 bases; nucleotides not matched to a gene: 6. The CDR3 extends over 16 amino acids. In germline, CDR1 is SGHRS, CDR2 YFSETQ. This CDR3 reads CASSLQGQGWAYEQYF. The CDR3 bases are TGCGCCAGCAGCTTGCAGGGACAGGGGTGGGCCTACGAGCAGTACTTC.

CDR3 amino acids: CASSFSQEKRSPLHF. The CDR3 bases are TGTGCCAGCAGTTTCTCACAGGAAAAGAGATCACCCCTCCACTTT. The chain joins TRBV6-6 to TRBJ1-6; TRBD1 might be the D (5 bases). Trimming took off 4 bases at V and 10 bases at J, with 17 bases between the two ends. The CDR3 is 15 residues long. Per germline, CDR1 MNHNY and CDR2 SVGAGI (reference sequence).

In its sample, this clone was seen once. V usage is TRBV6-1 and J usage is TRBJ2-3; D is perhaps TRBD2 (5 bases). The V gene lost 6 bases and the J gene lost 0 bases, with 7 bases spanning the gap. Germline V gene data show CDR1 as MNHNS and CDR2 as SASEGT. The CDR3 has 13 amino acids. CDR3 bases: TGTGCCAGCAGCAGAGGGAGCACAGATACGCAGTATTTT. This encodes CASSRGSTDTQYF.

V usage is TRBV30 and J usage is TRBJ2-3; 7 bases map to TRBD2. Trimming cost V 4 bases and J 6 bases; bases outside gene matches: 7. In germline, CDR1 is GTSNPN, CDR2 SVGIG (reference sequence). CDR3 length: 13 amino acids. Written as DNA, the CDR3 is TGTGCCTGGAAGGTAGCGGGTTTGGATACGCAGTATTTT. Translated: CAWKVAGLDTQYF.

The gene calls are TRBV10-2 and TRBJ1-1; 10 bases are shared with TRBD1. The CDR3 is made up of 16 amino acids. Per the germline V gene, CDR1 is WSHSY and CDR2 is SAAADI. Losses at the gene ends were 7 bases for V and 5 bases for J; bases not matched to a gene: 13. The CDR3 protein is CASIDRDRGGGTEAFF. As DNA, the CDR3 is TGCGCCAGCATAGATCGGGACAGGGGAGGGGGGACTGAAGCTTTCTTT.

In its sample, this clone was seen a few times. The CDR3 nucleotides are TGTGCCAGCACTTCCCATGTCGGGACTAACTACAATGAGCAGTTCTTC. This translates into CASTSHVGTNYNEQFF. V usage is TRBV28 and J usage is TRBJ2-1; 7 bases align to TRBD2. This CDR3 has 16 amino acids. Germline CDR1 reads MDHEN; CDR2 reads SYDVKM. Trimming removed 7 bases from V and 3 bases from J; junction bases left unmatched: 12.

This CDR3 reads CASSQDSPGTGIYEQYF. In DNA form, the CDR3 reads TGTGCCAGCAGCCAAGATTCCCCAGGGACAGGGATCTACGAGCAGTACTTC. V gene TRBV14 combines with J gene TRBJ2-7; TRBD1 agrees at 9 bases. The CDR3 contains 17 residues. Germline CDR1 SGHDN, CDR2 FVKESK. The J segment lost 3 bases and the V segment lost 0 bases, leaving 9 bases of the junction unmatched.

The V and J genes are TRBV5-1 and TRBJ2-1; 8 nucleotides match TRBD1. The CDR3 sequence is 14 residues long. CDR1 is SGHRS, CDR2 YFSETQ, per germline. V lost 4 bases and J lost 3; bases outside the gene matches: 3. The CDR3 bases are TGCGCCAGCAGCGCAACAGGGGGCTACAATGAGCAGTTCTTC. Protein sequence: CASSATGGYNEQFF.